Listed below are T cell receptor beta chains from one sample, sequenced in a study of regulatory T cells in long-lasting Graves disease. TCRdb re-analysed the multiplex PCR reads in MiXCR, keeping a single row per CDR3 protein. The sample includes some 430,000 distinct CDR3 sequences, around a fifth of them seen just once. Sample: peripheral blood mononuclear cells (PBMCs), taken when the disease was refractory, from a patient treated with antithyroid drugs. The source of these receptors is a female donor with Graves disease. CDR3s include the opening cysteine and the closing phenylalanine or tryptophan. The D gene is left open where the match is weak. Not all rows give a size; the values are once, few, many and, for expanded clones, a class.

v_call: TRBV28; j_call: TRBJ1-6; clone_size: many; d_call: NA; cdr3_nt: TGTGCCAGCAGTCCAAGAGCGCCAGGTTCACCCCTCCACTTT; cdr3_aa: CASSPRAPGSPLHF
v_call: TRBV2; j_call: TRBJ1-2; clone_size: many; d_call: NA; cdr3_nt: TGTGCCAGCAGTGTAAAAATCTATGGCTACACCTTC; cdr3_aa: CASSVKIYGYTF
v_call: TRBV4-1; j_call: TRBJ2-5; clone_size: NA; d_call: TRBD2; cdr3_nt: TGCGCCAGCAGCCATGTCCGGGGACTAGCGGGGATTCAAGAGACCCAGTACTTC; cdr3_aa: CASSHVRGLAGIQETQYF
v_call: TRBV11-3; j_call: TRBJ2-4; clone_size: NA; d_call: TRBD2; cdr3_nt: TGTGCCAGCAGCTTACTAGCGGGAGATTATGGGAACATTCAGTACTTC; cdr3_aa: CASSLLAGDYGNIQYF
v_call: TRBV10-2; j_call: TRBJ2-7; clone_size: many; d_call: NA; cdr3_nt: TGCGCCAGCAGTGAGGCAGGGATTTCCTACGAGCAGTACTTC; cdr3_aa: CASSEAGISYEQYF
v_call: TRBV7-6; j_call: TRBJ2-7; clone_size: NA; d_call: NA; cdr3_nt: TGTGCCAGCAGCCCACGGGACGGCCCGACCTACGAGCAGTACTTC; cdr3_aa: CASSPRDGPTYEQYF
v_call: TRBV7-9; j_call: TRBJ2-7; clone_size: few; d_call: TRBD2; cdr3_nt: TGTGCCAGCAGCCCCCGGCTAGCGGACACCTACGAGCAGTACTTC; cdr3_aa: CASSPRLADTYEQYF
v_call: TRBV7-3; j_call: TRBJ2-7; clone_size: NA; d_call: TRBD2; cdr3_nt: TGTGCCAGCAGCTTAACCAGCGGGGGGGCCGAGCAGTACTTC; cdr3_aa: CASSLTSGGAEQYF
v_call: TRBV7-2; j_call: TRBJ2-5; clone_size: many; d_call: NA; cdr3_nt: TGTGCCAGCAGCCCCAGGAACCAAGAGACCCAGTACTTC; cdr3_aa: CASSPRNQETQYF
v_call: TRBV15; j_call: TRBJ2-7; clone_size: NA; d_call: NA; cdr3_nt: TGTGCCACCAGCAGCCAGGGGGGAAAACAGTACTTC; cdr3_aa: CATSSQGGKQYF
v_call: TRBV7-2; j_call: TRBJ1-1; clone_size: NA; d_call: NA; cdr3_nt: TGTGCCAGCAGCTTATTTCCAGGAAAGAACACTGAAGCTTTCTTT; cdr3_aa: CASSLFPGKNTEAFF
v_call: TRBV4-1; j_call: TRBJ2-7; clone_size: NA; d_call: NA; cdr3_nt: TGCGCCAGCAGCCAAGATGAGGCAGGAGCCTACGAGCAGTACTTC; cdr3_aa: CASSQDEAGAYEQYF
v_call: TRBV7-9; j_call: TRBJ1-3; clone_size: NA; d_call: NA; cdr3_nt: TGTGCCAGCAGCTTAATGGGGGCCCGATCTGGAAACACCATATATTTT; cdr3_aa: CASSLMGARSGNTIYF